The present entry profiles one T cell receptor beta chain with its context. The sample belongs to a study of blood T cell repertoires in COVID-19. The wider study: Samples came from the United States, Italy and Spain, spanning acute and convalescent COVID-19.

As handled by the study authors: For nucleated cells, counts were estimated from reference gene primer amplification. Clones were read by immunoSEQ multiplex PCR, and TCRdb kept only the in-frame ones, dropping some. V and J calls and clone size are given by that table; D and trimming were obtained from the DNA. This sample has almost 200,000 clones, with roughly nine tenths found just once. Input material: peripheral blood. The source of this sequence is a woman in her 70s with acute or convalescent COVID-19.

The CDR3 reads CASSQEGQIHSNQPQHF. For the CDR3, the DNA is TGCGCCAGCAGCCAAGAAGGACAGATCCATAGCAATCAGCCCCAGCATTTT. The chain couples TRBV4-1 to TRBJ1-5; possibly TRBD1 for D (6 bases). Trimming removed 0 bases at V and 0 bases at J, with 12 bases between. There are 17 residues in the CDR3. The germline gives CDR1 MGHRA, CDR2 YSYEKL.